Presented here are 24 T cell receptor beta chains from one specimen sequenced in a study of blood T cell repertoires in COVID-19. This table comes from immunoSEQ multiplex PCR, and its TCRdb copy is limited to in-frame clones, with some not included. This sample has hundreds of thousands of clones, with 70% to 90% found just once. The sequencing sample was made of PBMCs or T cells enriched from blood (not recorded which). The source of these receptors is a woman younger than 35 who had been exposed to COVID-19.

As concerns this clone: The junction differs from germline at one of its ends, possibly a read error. The CDR3 bases are TGTGCTAGCAGCTTAGAAGCGGGGGGGCCTTTTGAGCAGTTCTTC. Its translation is CASSLEAGGPFEQFF. The chain employs TRBV7-7 and TRBJ2-1, with TRBD2 matching over 10 bases. Looked up from germline, CDR1 is SSHAT and CDR2 is FNYEAQ (reference sequence). The CDR3 loop spans 15 amino acids. The complete variable domain, with remaining parts taken from reference TRBV7-7 and TRBJ2-1, reads GAGVSQSPRYKVTKRGQDVTLRCDPISSHATLYWYQQALGQGPEFLTYFNYEAQPDKSGLPSDRFSAERPEGSISTLTIQRTEQRDSAMYRCASSLEAGGPFEQFFGPGTRLTVL.

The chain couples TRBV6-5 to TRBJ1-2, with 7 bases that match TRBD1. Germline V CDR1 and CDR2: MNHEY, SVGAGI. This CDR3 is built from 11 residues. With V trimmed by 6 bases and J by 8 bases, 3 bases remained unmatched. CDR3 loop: CASRTGDGYTF. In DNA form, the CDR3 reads TGTGCCAGCAGAACAGGGGACGGCTACACCTTC.

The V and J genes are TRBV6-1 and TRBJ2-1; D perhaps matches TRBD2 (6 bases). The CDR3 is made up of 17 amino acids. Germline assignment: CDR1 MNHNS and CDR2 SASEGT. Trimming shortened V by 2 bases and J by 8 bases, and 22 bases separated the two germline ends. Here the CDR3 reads CASSEPRIPTRGDEQFF. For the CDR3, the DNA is TGTGCCAGCAGTGAACCACGTATACCCACCCGCGGGGATGAGCAGTTCTTC.

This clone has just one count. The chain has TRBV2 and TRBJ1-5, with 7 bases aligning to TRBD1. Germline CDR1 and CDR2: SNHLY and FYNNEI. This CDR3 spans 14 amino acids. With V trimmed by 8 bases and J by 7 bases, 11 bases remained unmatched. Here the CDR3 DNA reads TGTGCCAGCTCAGGGACAGCATCCGTCCAGCCCCAGCATTTT. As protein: CASSGTASVQPQHF.

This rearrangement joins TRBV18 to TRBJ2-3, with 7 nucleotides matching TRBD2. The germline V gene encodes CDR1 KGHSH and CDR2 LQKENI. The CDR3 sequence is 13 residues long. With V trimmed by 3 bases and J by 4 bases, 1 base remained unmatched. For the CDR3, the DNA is TGTGCCAGCTCACCGGGAGGGGCAGATACGCAGTATTTT. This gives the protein CASSPGGADTQYF.

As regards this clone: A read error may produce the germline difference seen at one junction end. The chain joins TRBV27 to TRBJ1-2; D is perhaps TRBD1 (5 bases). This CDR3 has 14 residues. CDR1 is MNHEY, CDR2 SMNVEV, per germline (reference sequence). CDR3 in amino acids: CASSLSRDPYRYTF. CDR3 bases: TGTGCCAGCAGTTTATCCAGGGATCCCTATCGCTACACCTTC.

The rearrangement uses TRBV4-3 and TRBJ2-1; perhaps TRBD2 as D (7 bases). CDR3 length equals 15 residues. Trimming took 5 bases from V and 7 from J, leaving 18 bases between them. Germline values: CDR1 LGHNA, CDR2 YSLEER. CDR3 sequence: CASSSSGGHINEQFF. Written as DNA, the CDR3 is TGCGCCAGCAGCTCCTCGGGGGGACATATAAATGAGCAGTTCTTC.

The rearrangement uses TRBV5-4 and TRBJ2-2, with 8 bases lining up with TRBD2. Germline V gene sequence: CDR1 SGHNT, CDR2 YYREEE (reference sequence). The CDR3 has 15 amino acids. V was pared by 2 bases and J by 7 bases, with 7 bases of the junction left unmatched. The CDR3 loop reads CASSFSAGEDGELFF. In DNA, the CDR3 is TGTGCCAGCAGCTTTTCAGCGGGGGAGGACGGGGAGCTGTTTTTT.

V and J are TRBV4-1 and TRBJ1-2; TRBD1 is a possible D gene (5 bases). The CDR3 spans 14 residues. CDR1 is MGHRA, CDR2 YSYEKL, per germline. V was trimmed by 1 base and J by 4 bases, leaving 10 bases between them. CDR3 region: CASSQATGVYGYTF. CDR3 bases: TGCGCCAGCAGCCAAGCTACGGGGGTCTATGGCTACACCTTC.

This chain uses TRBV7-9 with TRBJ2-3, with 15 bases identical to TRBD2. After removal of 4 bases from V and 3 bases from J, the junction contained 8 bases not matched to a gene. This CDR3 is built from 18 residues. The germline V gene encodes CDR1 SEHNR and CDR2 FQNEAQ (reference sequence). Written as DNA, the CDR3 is TGTGCCAGCAGCTCATGGACTAGCGGGGGGGCTTGGACAGATACGCAGTATTTT. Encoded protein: CASSSWTSGGAWTDTQYF.

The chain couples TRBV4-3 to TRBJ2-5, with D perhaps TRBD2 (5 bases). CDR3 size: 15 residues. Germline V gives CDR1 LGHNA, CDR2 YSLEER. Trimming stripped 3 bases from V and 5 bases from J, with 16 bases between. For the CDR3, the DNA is TGCGCCAGCAGCCAGGTGTTGGGAGTAGGCGAGACCCAGTACTTC. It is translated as CASSQVLGVGETQYF.

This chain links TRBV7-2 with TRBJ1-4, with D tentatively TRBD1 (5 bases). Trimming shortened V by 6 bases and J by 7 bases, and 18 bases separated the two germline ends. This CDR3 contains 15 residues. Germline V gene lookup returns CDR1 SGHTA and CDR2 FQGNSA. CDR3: CASRLSQGLGEKLFF. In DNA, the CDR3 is TGTGCCAGCAGGCTATCCCAGGGTTTGGGTGAAAAACTGTTTTTT.

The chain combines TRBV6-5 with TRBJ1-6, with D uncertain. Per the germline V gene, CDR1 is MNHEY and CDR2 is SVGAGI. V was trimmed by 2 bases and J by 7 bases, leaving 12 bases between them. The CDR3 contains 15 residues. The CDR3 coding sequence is TGTGCCAGCAGTTACGGGTTGGAGGGCAATTCACCCCTCCACTTT. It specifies CASSYGLEGNSPLHF.

The CDR3 sequence: CASSQSRLAGEARQRDTQYF. The DNA for the CDR3 is TGCGCCAGCAGCCAAAGCCGACTGGCGGGGGAAGCTAGGCAGCGGGATACGCAGTATTTT. V gene TRBV5-1 combines with J gene TRBJ2-3; 7 positions match TRBD2. The CDR3 consists of 20 residues. With V trimmed by 4 bases and J by 6 bases, 26 bases remained unmatched. Per germline, CDR1 SGHRS and CDR2 YFSETQ.

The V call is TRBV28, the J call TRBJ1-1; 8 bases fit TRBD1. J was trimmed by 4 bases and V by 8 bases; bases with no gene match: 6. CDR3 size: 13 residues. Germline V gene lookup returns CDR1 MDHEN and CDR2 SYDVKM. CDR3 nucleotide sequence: TGTGCCAGCCGGATAACAGGGGGCACTGAAGCTTTCTTT. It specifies CASRITGGTEAFF.

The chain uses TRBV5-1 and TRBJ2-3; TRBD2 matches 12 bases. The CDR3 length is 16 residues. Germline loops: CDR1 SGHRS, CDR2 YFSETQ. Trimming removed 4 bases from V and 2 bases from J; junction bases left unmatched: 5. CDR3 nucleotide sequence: TGCGCCAGCAGCCGTAGGACTAGCGGGAACACAGATACGCAGTATTTT. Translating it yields CASSRRTSGNTDTQYF.

CDR3 DNA sequence: TGTGCCGCCCGTCTAGGTTACAATGAGCAGTTCTTC. Protein product: CAARLGYNEQFF. This rearrangement joins TRBV30 to TRBJ2-1; D not certain. Trimming cost V 8 bases and J 4 bases, with 12 bases left between them. The germline V gene has CDR1 GTSNPN and CDR2 SVGIG (reference sequence). The CDR3 has 12 amino acids. Variable domain in full (rest from reference TRBV30 and TRBJ2-1): SQTIHQWPATLVQPVGSPLSLECTVEGTSNPNLYWYRQAAGRGLQLLFYSVGIGQISSEVPQNLSASRPQDRQFILSSKKLLLSDSGFYLCAARLGYNEQFFGPGTRLTVL.

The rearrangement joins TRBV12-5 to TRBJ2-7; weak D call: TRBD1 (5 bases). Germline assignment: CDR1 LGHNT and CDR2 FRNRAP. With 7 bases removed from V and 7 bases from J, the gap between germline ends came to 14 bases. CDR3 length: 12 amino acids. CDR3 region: CASARRAWEQYF. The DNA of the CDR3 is TGTGCTAGTGCCCGCAGGGCCTGGGAGCAGTACTTC.

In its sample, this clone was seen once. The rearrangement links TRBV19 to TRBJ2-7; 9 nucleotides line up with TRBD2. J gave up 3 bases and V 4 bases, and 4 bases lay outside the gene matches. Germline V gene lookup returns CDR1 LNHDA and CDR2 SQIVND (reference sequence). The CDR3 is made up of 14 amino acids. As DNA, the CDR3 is TGTGCCAGTAGTAGGGGGACTAGCAGCTACGAGCAGTACTTC. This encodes CASSRGTSSYEQYF.

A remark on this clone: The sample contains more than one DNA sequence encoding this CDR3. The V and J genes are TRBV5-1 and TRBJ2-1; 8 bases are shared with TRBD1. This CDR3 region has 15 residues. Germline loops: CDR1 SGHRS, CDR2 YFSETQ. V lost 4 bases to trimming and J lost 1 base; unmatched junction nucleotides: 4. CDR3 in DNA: TGCGCCAGCAGCGGCGGACAGGGTTCCTACAATGAGCAGTTCTTC. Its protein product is CASSGGQGSYNEQFF. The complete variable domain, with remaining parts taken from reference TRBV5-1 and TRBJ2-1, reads KAGVTQTPRYLIKTRGQQVTLSCSPISGHRSVSWYQQTPGQGLQFLFEYFSETQRNKGNFPGRFSGRQFSNSRSEMNVSTLELGDSALYLCASSGGQGSYNEQFFGPGTRLTVL.

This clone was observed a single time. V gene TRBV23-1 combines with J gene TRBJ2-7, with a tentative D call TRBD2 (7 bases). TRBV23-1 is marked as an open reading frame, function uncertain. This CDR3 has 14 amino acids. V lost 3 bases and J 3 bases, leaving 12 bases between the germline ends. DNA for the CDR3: TGCGCCAGCAGTCATTACAGGGAGGGCTACGAGCAGTACTTC. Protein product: CASSHYREGYEQYF.

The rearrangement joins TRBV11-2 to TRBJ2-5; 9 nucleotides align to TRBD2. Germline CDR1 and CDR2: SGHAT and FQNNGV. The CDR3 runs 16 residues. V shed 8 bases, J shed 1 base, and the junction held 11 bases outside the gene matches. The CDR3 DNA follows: TGTGCCAGCTGTTTGGGGGGAGCGGGGGGCCAAGAGACCCAGTACTTC. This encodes CASCLGGAGGQETQYF. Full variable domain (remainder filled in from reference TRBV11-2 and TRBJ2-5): EAGVAQSPRYKIIEKRQSVAFWCNPISGHATLYWYQQILGQGPKLLIQFQNNGVVDDSQLPKDRFSAERLKGVDSTLKIQPAKLEDSAVYLCASCLGGAGGQETQYFGPGTRLLVL.

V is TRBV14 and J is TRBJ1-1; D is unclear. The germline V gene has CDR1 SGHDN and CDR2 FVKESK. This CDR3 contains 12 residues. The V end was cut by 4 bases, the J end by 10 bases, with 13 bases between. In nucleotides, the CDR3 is TGTGCCAGCAGCCTTGGATCTGGGCCAGCTTTCTTT. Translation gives CASSLGSGPAFF.

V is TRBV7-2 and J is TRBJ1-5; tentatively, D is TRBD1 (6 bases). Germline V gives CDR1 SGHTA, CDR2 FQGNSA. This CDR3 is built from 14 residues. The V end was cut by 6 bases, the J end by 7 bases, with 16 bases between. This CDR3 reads CASSIQGGMQPQHF. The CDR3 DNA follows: TGTGCCAGCAGTATACAGGGTGGTATGCAGCCCCAGCATTTT. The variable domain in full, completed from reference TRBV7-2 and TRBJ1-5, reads GAGVSQSPSNKVTEKGKDVELRCDPISGHTALYWYRQSLGQGLEFLIYFQGNSAPDKSGLPSDRFSAERTGGSVSTLTIQRTQQEDSAVYLCASSIQGGMQPQHFGDGTRLSIL.